This passage covers 21 T cell receptor beta chains from one sample sequenced in a study of CD8 T cells in Susac syndrome. Roughly 0.45 to 1 ug RNA was reverse transcribed with random hexamers. One entry per CDR3 protein results from TCRdb running MiXCR on the immunoSEQ multiplex PCR reads. The table has 90,000 to 150,000 distinct CDR3 sequences, about nine tenths seen once; the top ten hold over 0.12%. The sample was CD4+ T cells from PBMCs. The receptors were sampled from a human donor in good health.

The rearrangement links TRBV2 to TRBJ2-4, with 9 nucleotides matching TRBD2. This CDR3 comprises 13 residues. The V segment lost 9 bases and the J segment 8 bases; nucleotides outside the gene matches: 8. Germline CDR1 is SNHLY and CDR2 is FYNNEI. The CDR3 DNA sequence: TGTGCCAGGAGGGGTAGCGGGAGTGACATTCAGTACTTC. Its protein is CARRGSGSDIQYF.

The table lists this clonotype with a count of one. CDR3 sequence reads: CASSGYSNQPQHF. CDR3 sequence (DNA): TGTGCCAGCAGTGGTTATAGCAATCAGCCCCAGCATTTT. The chain is built from TRBV6-2 or TRBV6-3 and TRBJ1-5, with D uncertain. Germline V CDR1 and CDR2: MNHEY, SVGEGT. V was shortened by 5 bases and J by 0 bases, with 5 bases between the two germline ends. The CDR3 has 13 amino acids.

The chain recombines TRBV7-2 with TRBJ1-1; D gene unclear. CDR1 and CDR2 (germline): SGHTA, FQGNSA. The CDR3 has 15 residues. V lost 7 bases and J 5 bases, leaving 20 bases between the germline ends. The chain's CDR3 is CASNTNSRGRTEAFF. The CDR3 DNA is TGTGCCAGCAACACAAACTCACGGGGAAGGACTGAAGCTTTCTTT.

V usage is TRBV12-3 or TRBV12-4 and J usage is TRBJ2-7; D is perhaps TRBD1 (5 bases). Trimming removed 3 bases from V and 2 bases from J, with 8 bases in between. This CDR3 is 13 amino acids long. CDR3 region: CASSFGRAYEQYF. The DNA of the CDR3 is TGTGCCAGCAGTTTCGGCAGGGCCTACGAGCAGTACTTC.

In this sample, this clonotype turned up once. The V call is TRBV19, the J call TRBJ2-7, with D perhaps matching TRBD1 (6 bases). CDR3 length equals 15 residues. Germline CDR1 reads LNHDA; CDR2 reads SQIVND (reference sequence). V gave up 4 bases and J gave up 2 bases, with 15 bases separating them. CDR3 protein: CASSTPQGTAYEQYF. CDR3 in DNA: TGTGCCAGTAGTACCCCACAGGGTACGGCCTACGAGCAGTACTTC.

V is TRBV29-1 and J is TRBJ1-2; maybe TRBD1 (5 bases). The germline V gene encodes CDR1 SQVTM and CDR2 ANQGSEA. The V gene lost 6 bases and the J gene lost 5 bases, with 13 bases spanning the gap. The CDR3 consists of 12 residues. The CDR3 nucleotides read TGCAGCGTCTCGAGGGACCGTTATGGCTACACCTTC. Residues: CSVSRDRYGYTF.

The chain is built from TRBV10-3 and TRBJ1-1; tentative D call: TRBD1 (5 bases). The germline CDR1 and CDR2 sequences are ENHRY and SYGVKD. The CDR3 contains 14 residues. Trimming pared 10 bases from V and 0 bases from J, leaving 15 bases between. The CDR3 loop reads CATFETDMNTEAFF. The CDR3 DNA follows: TGTGCCACCTTCGAGACAGATATGAACACTGAAGCTTTCTTT.

The rearrangement links TRBV7-2 to TRBJ2-2; 9 positions agree with TRBD2. The CDR3 sequence is 17 residues long. Germline V gene lookup returns CDR1 SGHTA and CDR2 FQGNSA. The V segment lost 5 bases and the J segment 2 bases; nucleotides outside the gene matches: 9. The CDR3 protein is CASSPLRGGGNTGELFF. Here the CDR3 DNA reads TGTGCCAGCAGCCCCCTCCGCGGGGGGGGAAACACCGGGGAGCTGTTTTTT.

V is TRBV20-1 and J is TRBJ2-3; possibly TRBD2 for D (6 bases). The CDR3 runs 17 residues. V gave up 5 bases and J gave up 0 bases, with 21 bases separating them. Germline CDR1 DFQATT, CDR2 SNEGSKA (reference sequence). The CDR3 DNA is TGCAGTGCTTATTCAGCGGGCCGGCGGACTAGCACAGATACGCAGTATTTT. It yields the protein CSAYSAGRRTSTDTQYF.

There are a few counts of this clonotype. This chain uses TRBV27 with TRBJ2-7; D ambiguous. The V end was cut by 9 bases, the J end by 0 bases, with 9 bases between. The germline CDR1 and CDR2 sequences are MNHEY and SMNVEV (reference sequence). The CDR3 is 12 amino acids. CDR3 nucleotides: TGTGCCAGTCGGCCGAGCTCCTACGAGCAGTACTTC. Protein product: CASRPSSYEQYF.

The chain uses TRBV5-1 and TRBJ2-7; D not certain. Germline loops: CDR1 SGHRS, CDR2 YFSETQ. Between the trimmed V and J ends, which lost 4 bases and 5 bases, there was a span of 13 bases. The CDR3 contains 13 residues. CDR3 nucleotides: TGCGCCAGCAGCGCCCTACCAGGCGACGAGCAGTACTTC. Translating it yields CASSALPGDEQYF.

The chain recombines TRBV12-3 or TRBV12-4 with TRBJ2-4; a weak D match, TRBD1 (6 bases). The CDR3 consists of 13 residues. Trimming pared 3 bases from V and 9 bases from J, leaving 12 bases between. This chain's CDR3 is CASSFSGAGIQYF. The CDR3 DNA follows: TGTGCCAGCAGTTTCTCAGGGGCAGGCATTCAGTACTTC.

V is TRBV10-2 and J is TRBJ2-7, with D perhaps assigned TRBD1 or TRBD2 (5 bases each). CDR3 length: 13 amino acids. Trimming took 10 bases from V and 1 from J, leaving 14 bases between them. Germline CDR1 WSHSY, CDR2 SAAADI. In DNA form, the CDR3 reads TGCGCCACCGAGGGACCGCGGTCCTACGAGCAGTACTTC. Protein product: CATEGPRSYEQYF.

The chain is built from TRBV5-6 and TRBJ2-3, with D perhaps matching TRBD2 (7 bases). The CDR3 runs to 14 residues. Between the trimmed V and J ends, which lost 6 bases and 5 bases, there was a span of 16 bases. CDR1 and CDR2 from the germline V gene are SGHDT and YYEEEE. CDR3 in DNA: TGTGCCAGCACCGAAAGGGGGGGCATAGATACGCAGTATTTT. Protein product: CASTERGGIDTQYF.

V is TRBV29-1 and J is TRBJ1-2; TRBD1 aligns across 8 bases. CDR1 is SQVTM, CDR2 ANQGSEA, per germline. The V and J ends lost 5 bases and 4 bases, in that order; junction bases with no gene match: 6. The CDR3 is 13 residues long. The CDR3 DNA sequence: TGCAGCGTTCTGACAGGGGCTACCTATGGCTACACCTTC. It translates to CSVLTGATYGYTF.

This clonotype was seen a single time. The chain links TRBV27 to TRBJ2-7; no clear D. Germline assignment: CDR1 MNHEY and CDR2 SMNVEV (reference sequence). Trimming removed 5 bases at V and 4 bases at J, with 9 bases between. The CDR3 has 12 residues. In nucleotides, the CDR3 is TGTGCCAGCAGTAGTAGGAGTTACGAGCAGTACTTC. Amino acids: CASSSRSYEQYF.

The chain employs TRBV7-2 and TRBJ1-5, with D perhaps TRBD1 (6 bases). The V end lost 5 bases, the J end lost 0 bases, and 14 bases lay between the germline ends. The CDR3 totals 16 residues. CDR1 and CDR2 from the germline V gene are SGHTA and FQGNSA. The DNA for the CDR3 is TGTGCCAGCAGCCTGTCCCGGACAGATAGCAATCAGCCCCAGCATTTT. It encodes CASSLSRTDSNQPQHF.

The gene calls are TRBV29-1 and TRBJ1-3; maybe TRBD1 (6 bases). Per germline, CDR1 SQVTM and CDR2 ANQGSEA. The CDR3 sequence is 14 residues long. Trimming took off 3 bases at V and 4 bases at J, with 13 bases between the two ends. CDR3 bases: TGCAGCGTTGATGAATGGGGGGGCGGAAACACCATATATTTT. This codes for CSVDEWGGGNTIYF.

CDR3 nucleotides: TGTGCCAGCAGCTTAGCACTAGCGGGTTGGATAAACACCGGGGAGCTGTTTTTT. Translating it yields CASSLALAGWINTGELFF. The V call is TRBV7-2, the J call TRBJ2-2; 9 bases fit TRBD2. The CDR3 is 18 residues long. Germline values: CDR1 SGHTA, CDR2 FQGNSA. The V and J ends lost 0 bases and 2 bases, in that order; junction bases with no gene match: 7.

V usage is TRBV29-1 and J usage is TRBJ2-6; possible D gene TRBD1, 6 bases. V dropped 0 bases and J dropped 4 bases, with 22 bases sitting between them. CDR1 is SQVTM and CDR2 is ANQGSEA in the germline V gene. This CDR3 is 19 amino acids long. CDR3 DNA: TGCAGCGTTGAAGAAATCACGGAACAGGGCGTTAACGGGGCCAACGTCCTGACTTTC. This codes for CSVEEITEQGVNGANVLTF.

The V and J genes are TRBV6-6 and TRBJ2-4; D not resolved. This CDR3 is 15 amino acids long. V lost 4 bases and J lost 3, with 13 bases in between. Germline V CDR1 and CDR2: MNHNY, SVGAGI (reference sequence). The CDR3 here is CASSLVNAGKNIQYF. DNA of the CDR3: TGTGCCAGCAGTTTAGTCAATGCAGGCAAAAACATTCAGTACTTC.